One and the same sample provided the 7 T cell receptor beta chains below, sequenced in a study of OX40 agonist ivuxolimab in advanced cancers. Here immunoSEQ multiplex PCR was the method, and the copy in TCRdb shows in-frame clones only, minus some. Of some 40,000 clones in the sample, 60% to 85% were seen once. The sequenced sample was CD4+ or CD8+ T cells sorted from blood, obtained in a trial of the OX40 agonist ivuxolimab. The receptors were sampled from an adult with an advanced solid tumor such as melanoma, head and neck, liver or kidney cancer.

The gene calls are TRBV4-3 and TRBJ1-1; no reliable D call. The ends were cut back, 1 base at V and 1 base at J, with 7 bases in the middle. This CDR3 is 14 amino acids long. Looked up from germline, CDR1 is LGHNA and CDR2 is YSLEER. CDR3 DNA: TGCGCCAGCAGCCAAGTTCCGTCGAACACTGAAGCTTTCTTT. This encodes CASSQVPSNTEAFF.

CDR3 in DNA: TGTGCCAGCAGCCGGGGACAGGGCGGTGGGGCCAACGTCCTGACTTTC. Translated: CASSRGQGGGANVLTF. This chain links TRBV7-9 with TRBJ2-6, with 9 bases that match TRBD1. There are 16 residues in the CDR3. Trimming took 5 bases from V and 3 from J; bases not matched to a gene: 5. The V gene's germline CDR1 is SEHNR and CDR2 FQNEAQ (reference sequence).

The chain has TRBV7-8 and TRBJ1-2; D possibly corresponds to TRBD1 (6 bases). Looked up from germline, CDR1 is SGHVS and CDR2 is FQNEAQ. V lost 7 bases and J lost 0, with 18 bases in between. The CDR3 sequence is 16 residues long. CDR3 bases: TGTGCCAGCACCCAGGGGCAGGGACGTCCTAACTATGGCTACACCTTC. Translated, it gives CASTQGQGRPNYGYTF.

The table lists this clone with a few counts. The CDR3, as DNA: TGCGCCAGCAGCTGGGACAGGGCCATATATGGCTACACCTTC. It codes for CASSWDRAIYGYTF. The V and J genes are TRBV5-1 and TRBJ1-2; 9 positions match TRBD1. With 3 bases clipped from V and 5 bases from J, the junction kept 5 bases outside the gene matches. In germline, CDR1 is SGHRS, CDR2 YFSETQ. This CDR3 is built from 14 residues.

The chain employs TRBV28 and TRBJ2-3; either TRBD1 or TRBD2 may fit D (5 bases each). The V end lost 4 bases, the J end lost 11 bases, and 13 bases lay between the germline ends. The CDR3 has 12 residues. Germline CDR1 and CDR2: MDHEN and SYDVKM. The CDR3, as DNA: TGTGCCAGCAGTTCGGGGCGTCGAGGGCAGTATTTT. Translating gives CASSSGRRGQYF. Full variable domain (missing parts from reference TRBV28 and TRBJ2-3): DVKVTQSSRYLVKRTGEKVFLECVQDMDHENMFWYRQDPGLGLRLIYFSYDVKMKEKGDIPEGYSVSREKKERFSLILESASTNQTSMYLCASSSGRRGQYFGPGTRLTVL.

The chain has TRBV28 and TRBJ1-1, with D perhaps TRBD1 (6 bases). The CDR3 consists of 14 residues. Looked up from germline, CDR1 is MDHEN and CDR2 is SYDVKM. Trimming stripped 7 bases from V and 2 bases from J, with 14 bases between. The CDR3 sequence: CASTLGAANTEAFF. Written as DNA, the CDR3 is TGTGCCAGCACCTTGGGGGCAGCAAACACTGAAGCTTTCTTT.

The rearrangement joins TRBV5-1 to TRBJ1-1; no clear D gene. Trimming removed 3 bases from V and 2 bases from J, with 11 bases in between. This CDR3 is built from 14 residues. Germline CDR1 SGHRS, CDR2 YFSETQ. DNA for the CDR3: TGCGCCAGCAGCTCATACCAGAGAAACACTGAAGCTTTCTTT. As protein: CASSSYQRNTEAFF.